The subject of this entry is one T cell receptor beta chain. This record comes from a study of shared clonotypes between healthy human individuals. The CDR3 runs to 17 residues. The germline CDR1 and CDR2 sequences are LNHNV and YYDKDF (reference sequence). V lost 0 bases to trimming and J lost 5 bases; unmatched junction nucleotides: 6. Each unsorted PBMC replicate got 300 ng genomic DNA, roughly 30,000 genomes. Per the original methods: In the immunoSEQ data, sequences were junction-only and lacked quality scores, so filtering differed. Data came from immunoSEQ multiplex PCR; TCRdb stores just in-frame clones and leaves some out. The D gene and trimming were derived from the DNA, and the V and J assignments and clone size from that table. The sample yields about 480,000 clones, more than 65% seen once. Those who donated, Caucasian adults without exception, all lived in Nashville, Tennessee. Unsorted samples relied on tens of millions of PBMCs, which served as the source of genomic DNA.

This TCR was sampled from a middle-aged woman in good health. Some clones in this sample may be carry-over from other donors' samples. The chain couples TRBV15 to TRBJ2-2, with 10 bases aligning to TRBD1. Sample: PBMCs. The DNA for the CDR3 is TGTGCCACCAGCAGAGACCCGGGACAGGGGAGGACCGGGGAGCTGTTTTTT. It yields the protein CATSRDPGQGRTGELFF.